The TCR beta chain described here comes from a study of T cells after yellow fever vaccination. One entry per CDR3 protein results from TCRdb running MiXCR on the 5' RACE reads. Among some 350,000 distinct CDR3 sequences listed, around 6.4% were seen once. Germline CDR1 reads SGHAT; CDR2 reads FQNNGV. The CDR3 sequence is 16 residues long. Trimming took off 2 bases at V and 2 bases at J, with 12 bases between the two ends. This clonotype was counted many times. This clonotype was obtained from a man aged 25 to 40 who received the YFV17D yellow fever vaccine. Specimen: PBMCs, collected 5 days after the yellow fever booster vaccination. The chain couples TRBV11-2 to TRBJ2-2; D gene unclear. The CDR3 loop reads CASSLISGPNTGELFF. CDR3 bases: TGTGCCAGCAGCTTAATCTCTGGGCCTAACACCGGGGAGCTGTTTTTT. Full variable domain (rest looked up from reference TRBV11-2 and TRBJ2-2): EAGVAQSPRYKIIEKRQSVAFWCNPISGHATLYWYQQILGQGPKLLIQFQNNGVVDDSQLPKDRFSAERLKGVDSTLKIQPAKLEDSAVYLCASSLISGPNTGELFFGEGSRLTVL.